This T cell receptor beta chain was recorded in a study of cytomegalovirus exposure and HLA in healthy donors. Study-level points and caveats: Reports showed the classifier diagnosing cytomegalovirus status with high specificity and sensitivity.

Germline CDR1 LNHDA, CDR2 SQIVND (reference sequence). Trimming left V 0 bases short and J 3 bases short, with 6 bases between. The length of the CDR3 is 13 residues. On this clone: Its target is unknown.

The PCR had 60 Vbeta and 13 Jbeta primers. Clones were sequenced by immunoSEQ multiplex PCR, and TCRdb holds only the in-frame ones, with some missing. Of approximately 160,000 clones in the sample, roughly 78% were seen once. The TCR comes from a woman in her 50s in good health and CMV-seropositive. V and J are TRBV19 and TRBJ2-7; D perhaps matches TRBD2 (5 bases). The specimen sequenced was PBMCs. The CDR3, as DNA: TGTGCCAGTAGTATAGATCGGGGCTACGAGCAGTACTTC. It encodes CASSIDRGYEQYF.